Below, 28 T cell receptor beta chains from the same sample are listed, as sequenced in a study of CD8 T cells in ankylosing spondylitis. Via MiXCR, TCRdb re-called the 5' RACE reads, giving one row per CDR3 protein. This sample has 200,000 to 300,000 distinct CDR3 sequences, with more than 20% found just once. The sample was blood, either unsorted or a sorted T cell fraction (not recorded which). These receptor sequences come from a male donor with ankylosing spondylitis or in good health (not recorded which).

This clonotype occurred many times. The chain couples TRBV21-1 to TRBJ1-5; TRBD1 is taken as the D call from the table, unchecked against the DNA. TRBV21-1 is flagged as a pseudogene. The CDR3 totals 15 residues. The CDR3 region is CASSKGTPETGPQHF. The CDR3 region has the DNA TGTGCCAGCAGCAAAGGGACACCCGAAACAGGGCCCCAGCATTTT.

V and J are TRBV30 and TRBJ2-3, with TRBD1 identical over 7 bases. V lost 0 bases and J lost 2; bases outside the gene matches: 5. CDR1 and CDR2 from the germline V gene are GTSNPN and SVGIG (reference sequence). This CDR3 region has 15 residues. CDR3 sequence: CAWSVQGLPTDTQYF. The CDR3, as DNA: TGTGCCTGGAGTGTACAGGGGCTCCCCACAGATACGCAGTATTTT.

This sequence joins TRBV6-2 or TRBV6-3 and TRBJ1-1; 10 nucleotides agree with TRBD1. This CDR3 is 16 amino acids long. The germline V gene encodes CDR1 MNHEY and CDR2 SVGEGT. V was clipped by 1 base and J by 5 bases; unmatched bases: 7. CDR3 loop: CASSYLAPGQGTEAFF. DNA for the CDR3: TGTGCCAGCAGTTACTTAGCACCGGGACAGGGGACTGAAGCTTTCTTT.

This clonotype has more than one count but fewer than ten. This rearrangement joins TRBV29-1 to TRBJ2-5, with 7 bases that match TRBD1. The V and J ends lost 3 bases and 5 bases, in that order; junction bases with no gene match: 9. Germline V gene sequence: CDR1 SQVTM, CDR2 ANQGSEA. CDR3 length: 14 residues. CDR3 region: CSVERSSRGETQYF. CDR3 DNA sequence: TGCAGCGTTGAGCGGAGCTCCAGGGGGGAGACCCAGTACTTC.

A word on this clonotype: The junction departs from the called germline gene at one end, perhaps through a read error. The chain recombines TRBV7-7 with TRBJ1-5; D gene ambiguous. The germline gives CDR1 SSHAT, CDR2 FNYEAQ (reference sequence). This CDR3 spans 15 amino acids. CDR3 nucleotides: TGTGCTAGCAGCAAAGACATTTATAGCAATCAGCCCCAGCATTTT. Amino acids: CASSKDIYSNQPQHF.

This clonotype showed up just a few times. DNA for the CDR3: TGCAGTGCTAGACCGATCCCCCCCGGGGTAGAAGAGACCCAGTACTTC. Residues: CSARPIPPGVEETQYF. The chain links TRBV20-1 to TRBJ2-5; a possible D gene is TRBD2 (5 bases). The V gene lost 2 bases and the J gene lost 3 bases, with 19 bases spanning the gap. This CDR3 region has 16 residues. In germline, CDR1 is DFQATT, CDR2 SNEGSKA (reference sequence).

The rearrangement uses TRBV15 and TRBJ2-7; D is unresolved. V lost 8 bases, J lost 6 bases, and 20 bases lay in between. Per germline, CDR1 LNHNV and CDR2 YYDKDF (reference sequence). The CDR3 spans 14 residues. The CDR3 reads CATRSGWPPGEQYF. CDR3 sequence (DNA): TGTGCCACCCGGTCGGGTTGGCCCCCGGGCGAGCAGTACTTC.

V gene TRBV7-3 combines with J gene TRBJ2-1; D is ambiguous. The CDR3 covers 17 residues. The germline gives CDR1 SGHTA, CDR2 FQGTGA. The V and J ends lost 5 bases and 2 bases respectively, with 19 bases between them. CDR3 DNA: TGTGCCAGCAGCCTTGACGTCGACCCGCGGCCCTACAATGAGCAGTTCTTC. Residues: CASSLDVDPRPYNEQFF.

There are a few counts of this clonotype. The J gene is TRBJ2-1, the V gene TRBV6-4, with TRBD1 matching 11 bases. The CDR3 is made up of 16 amino acids. CDR1 and CDR2 (germline): MRHNA, SNTAGT. V was pared by 5 bases and J by 7 bases, with 10 bases of the junction left unmatched. This chain's CDR3 is CASSQGTGGQWNEQFF. CDR3 in DNA: TGTGCCAGCAGTCAGGGGACAGGGGGACAATGGAATGAGCAGTTCTTC.

This clonotype was observed at least ten times. The rearrangement links TRBV10-3 to TRBJ2-3; TRBD1 is a possible D gene (5 bases). The CDR3 runs to 14 residues. The V gene lost 4 bases and the J gene lost 6 bases, with 14 bases spanning the gap. CDR1 and CDR2 from the germline V gene are ENHRY and SYGVKD. Here the CDR3 reads CAISGQPRRDTQYF. CDR3 DNA: TGTGCCATCAGTGGACAGCCACGAAGGGATACGCAGTATTTT.

V is TRBV6-5 and J is TRBJ2-6; D is perhaps TRBD1 or TRBD2 (5 bases each). V was cut by 2 bases and J by 2 bases, with 16 bases left in between. CDR3 length equals 18 residues. Looked up from germline, CDR1 is MNHEY and CDR2 is SVGAGI. This CDR3 reads CASSYGGVRNPGANVLTF. In DNA, the CDR3 is TGTGCCAGCAGTTACGGGGGAGTCAGAAATCCTGGGGCCAACGTCCTGACTTTC.

This clonotype was seen a handful of times. This sequence joins TRBV20-1 and TRBJ2-3, with TRBD2 as a possible D gene (7 bases). The ends were cut back, 3 bases at V and 3 bases at J, with 13 bases in the middle. This CDR3 spans 14 amino acids. Germline assignment: CDR1 DFQATT and CDR2 SNEGSKA (reference sequence). The CDR3 DNA follows: TGCAGTGCTAGGCGGGGGCCATGGACAGATACGCAGTATTTT. This encodes CSARRGPWTDTQYF.

The chain employs TRBV20-1 and TRBJ2-7; D remains ambiguous. The CDR3 contains 15 residues. V gave up 4 bases and J gave up 4 bases, with 20 bases separating them. The germline gives CDR1 DFQATT, CDR2 SNEGSKA (reference sequence). The CDR3 nucleotides read TGCAGTGCTAAGACGACCTACAATGAAGGTTACGAGCAGTACTTC. Translation: CSAKTTYNEGYEQYF.

The table lists this clonotype with a few counts. This chain connects TRBV12-5 to TRBJ2-3; D is ambiguous. Trimming left V 5 bases short and J 5 bases short, with 11 bases between. CDR3 length: 13 amino acids. CDR1 is LGHNT, CDR2 FRNRAP, per germline. Here the CDR3 reads CASGPSGVDTQYF. CDR3 DNA sequence: TGTGCTAGTGGTCCCTCGGGTGTAGATACGCAGTATTTT.

The chain has TRBV20-1 and TRBJ2-5, with a tentative D call TRBD2 (6 bases). Trimming shortened V by 0 bases and J by 7 bases, and 15 bases separated the two germline ends. The CDR3 extends over 14 amino acids. Germline CDR1 and CDR2: DFQATT and SNEGSKA (reference sequence). As DNA, the CDR3 is TGCAGTGCTAGAGATGAGAACCGCGGGGTGACCCAGTACTTC. Translating gives CSARDENRGVTQYF.

This clonotype was seen repeatedly, ten times or more. V is TRBV2 and J is TRBJ2-3, with 10 bases that match TRBD2. The V gene end was trimmed by 6 bases and the J gene end by 2 bases; junction bases not matched to a gene: 11. This CDR3 is built from 17 residues. Per germline, CDR1 SNHLY and CDR2 FYNNEI. The CDR3 sequence is CASRALAGVGFTDTQYF. In DNA, the CDR3 is TGTGCCAGCAGGGCCCTAGCGGGGGTCGGATTCACAGATACGCAGTATTTT.

This chain uses TRBV11-2 with TRBJ2-3, with D uncertain. There are 11 residues in the CDR3. Trimming pared 8 bases from V and 9 bases from J, leaving 12 bases between. CDR1 is SGHAT and CDR2 is FQNNGV in the germline V gene. The DNA for the CDR3 is TGTGCCAGCGGCACCCGAGGCACGCAGTATTTT. Amino acid sequence: CASGTRGTQYF. The variable domain in full, completed from reference TRBV11-2 and TRBJ2-3, reads EAGVAQSPRYKIIEKRQSVAFWCNPISGHATLYWYQQILGQGPKLLIQFQNNGVVDDSQLPKDRFSAERLKGVDSTLKIQPAKLEDSAVYLCASGTRGTQYFGPGTRLTVL.

This chain links TRBV6-1 with TRBJ2-7, with TRBD1 as a possible D gene (5 bases). The germline V gene encodes CDR1 MNHNS and CDR2 SASEGT. The CDR3 totals 13 residues. The V end lost 8 bases, the J end lost 3 bases, and 14 bases lay between the germline ends. The CDR3 sequence: CASEPGPNYEQYF. The DNA for the CDR3 is TGTGCCAGCGAGCCAGGGCCAAACTACGAGCAGTACTTC.

This clonotype was recorded at least ten times. The chain links TRBV20-1 to TRBJ2-7; 12 positions agree with TRBD2. The germline CDR1 and CDR2 sequences are DFQATT and SNEGSKA (reference sequence). CDR3 length equals 15 residues. Trimming cost V 3 bases and J 6 bases; bases outside gene matches: 9. CDR3 in amino acids: CSARDGGTSGFEQYF. As DNA, the CDR3 is TGCAGTGCTAGGGATGGGGGGACTAGCGGGTTCGAGCAGTACTTC.

In its sample, this clonotype was seen a few times. The chain links TRBV12-3 or TRBV12-4 to TRBJ1-1; D is ambiguous. The CDR3 runs to 13 residues. V lost 6 bases, J lost 3 bases, and 11 bases lay in between. CDR3 sequence: CASRLDRDTEAFF. DNA of the CDR3: TGTGCCAGCAGACTCGATCGGGACACTGAAGCTTTCTTT.

This clonotype was observed at least ten times. The chain combines TRBV3-1 with TRBJ2-7; tentatively, D is TRBD1 or TRBD2 (6 bases each). The CDR3 is made up of 13 amino acids. Germline CDR1 reads LGHDT; CDR2 reads YNNKEL (reference sequence). Trimming cost V 8 bases and J 2 bases, with 13 bases left between them. The CDR3 spells CASGGPPTYEQYF. The CDR3 DNA follows: TGTGCCAGCGGGGGGCCCCCTACCTACGAGCAGTACTTC.

This clonotype has a handful of counts. The gene calls are TRBV20-1 and TRBJ2-5; the match to TRBD2 covers 11 bases. The V gene end was trimmed by 4 bases and the J gene end by 3 bases; junction bases not matched to a gene: 10. Germline lookup yields CDR1 DFQATT and CDR2 SNEGSKA (reference sequence). There are 16 residues in the CDR3. In nucleotides, the CDR3 is TGCAGTGCTACCCCCTTTTTAGCGGGGGGGGAAGAGACCCAGTACTTC. This sequence encodes CSATPFLAGGEETQYF.

This clonotype came up many times. The V and J genes are TRBV24-1 and TRBJ1-1; D is ambiguous. Per the germline V gene, CDR1 is KGHDR and CDR2 is SFDVKD. The V and J ends lost 3 bases and 3 bases respectively, with 7 bases between them. The CDR3 sequence is 13 residues long. CDR3 amino acids: CATSDPYDTEAFF. The CDR3 nucleotides are TGTGCCACCAGTGATCCTTATGACACTGAAGCTTTCTTT.

This clonotype was recorded a few times. The chain combines TRBV6-5 with TRBJ2-7; a weak D match, TRBD1 (6 bases). The germline gives CDR1 MNHEY, CDR2 SVGAGI. The CDR3 has 13 residues. Trimming pared 2 bases from V and 2 bases from J, leaving 7 bases between. CDR3 in amino acids: CASSYRGTYEQYF. The CDR3 nucleotides read TGTGCCAGCAGTTACAGGGGGACCTACGAGCAGTACTTC.

The V gene is TRBV12-3 or TRBV12-4, the J gene TRBJ2-7; 9 bases match TRBD2. V lost 3 bases, J lost 5 bases, and 8 bases stayed unmatched. The CDR3 has 15 amino acids. This CDR3 reads CASSLRASGAHEQYF. Here the CDR3 DNA reads TGTGCCAGCAGTTTGAGGGCTAGCGGGGCCCACGAGCAGTACTTC.

Many counts were recorded for this clonotype. The J gene is TRBJ2-5, the V gene TRBV18; unclear D gene. This CDR3 is 14 amino acids long. Trimming removed 0 bases from V and 3 bases from J, with 8 bases in between. From germline, CDR1 is KGHSH and CDR2 LQKENI. The CDR3 region has the DNA TGTGCCAGCTCACCACCCCGGCCTAAAGAGACCCAGTACTTC. Translation: CASSPPRPKETQYF. The full variable domain, rest sourced from reference TRBV18 and TRBJ2-5, is NAGVMQNPRHLVRRRGQEARLRCSPMKGHSHVYWYRQLPEEGLKFMVYLQKENIIDESGMPKERFSAEFPKEGPSILRIQQVVRGDSAAYFCASSPPRPKETQYFGPGTRLLVL.

The genes are TRBV4-1 and TRBJ2-7; a weak D match, TRBD1 (5 bases). The CDR3 length is 19 residues. V was shortened by 4 bases and J by 3 bases, with 28 bases between the two germline ends. CDR1 is MGHRA, CDR2 YSYEKL, per germline. The CDR3 DNA reads TGCGCCAGCAGCCGGGAATCGGGCAGGGATTCAGTGAGGATCTACGAGCAGTACTTC. It codes for CASSRESGRDSVRIYEQYF.

This clonotype has at least ten counts. V and J are TRBV5-1 and TRBJ2-7; D is unresolved. This CDR3 region has 13 residues. In germline, CDR1 is SGHRS, CDR2 YFSETQ. V was cut by 0 bases and J by 2 bases, with 6 bases left in between. This CDR3 reads CASSLEAAYEQYF. CDR3 DNA sequence: TGCGCCAGCAGCTTGGAGGCAGCCTACGAGCAGTACTTC.